This entry lists 7 T cell receptor beta chains sequenced from one sample in a study of shared clonotypes between healthy human individuals. Assay used: immunoSEQ multiplex PCR; TCRdb lists only in-frame clones, some missing. The sample has 2 million to 2.5 million clones, roughly 90% seen once; the top ten hold about 0.41%. The sequencing sample was made of naive CD4+ T cells from PBMCs. Subset here: CD45RA+ positively selected. The receptors come from a young man in good health. Some clones in this sample may be carry-over from other donors' samples.

V is TRBV2 and J is TRBJ1-2; tentative D call: TRBD1 (6 bases). The CDR3 spans 15 residues. Trimming cost V 6 bases and J 4 bases, with 18 bases left between them. Germline CDR1 SNHLY, CDR2 FYNNEI. The CDR3 is CASRPQGIWAYGYTF. The DNA of the CDR3 is TGTGCCAGCAGGCCACAGGGAATCTGGGCCTATGGCTACACCTTC.

V is TRBV7-6 and J is TRBJ1-1; a possible D gene is TRBD1 (6 bases). The V end lost 6 bases, the J end lost 7 bases, and 15 bases lay between the germline ends. The CDR3 consists of 13 residues. Germline CDR1 is SGHVS and CDR2 is FNYEAQ. CDR3 coding DNA: TGTGCCAGCAGTTACCTCGGGGGGCTTGAAGCTTTCTTT. This sequence encodes CASSYLGGLEAFF.

The chain joins TRBV25-1 to TRBJ2-7; the D gene could be TRBD1 or TRBD2 (5 bases each). Germline V gives CDR1 MGHDK, CDR2 SYGVNS. The CDR3 spans 15 residues. Trimming removed 1 base from V and 4 bases from J, with 14 bases in between. CDR3 sequence (DNA): TGTGCCAGCAGTGAATTAGAGGCAGGGAGATACGAGCAGTACTTC. Translation: CASSELEAGRYEQYF.

The genes are TRBV28 and TRBJ2-3, with 9 positions matching TRBD2. The CDR3 runs 16 residues. Trimming removed 6 bases from V and 1 base from J; junction bases left unmatched: 8. The germline V gene has CDR1 MDHEN and CDR2 SYDVKM. The CDR3 coding sequence is TGTGCCAGCAGAGAGAATAGCGGGAGTGGCACAGATACGCAGTATTTT. Translated, it gives CASRENSGSGTDTQYF.

The gene calls are TRBV30 and TRBJ1-2; unclear D gene. V was pared by 1 base and J by 1 base, with 13 bases between. CDR1 is GTSNPN and CDR2 is SVGIG in the germline V gene (reference sequence). This CDR3 has 15 residues. The CDR3 reads CAWSDRFSFNYGYTF. DNA for the CDR3: TGTGCCTGGAGTGATCGGTTCTCTTTTAACTATGGCTACACCTTC.

Worth noting for this clone: One end of the junction does not line up with germline, which may come from a read error. This sample also contains other DNA sequences that code for the same CDR3. The CDR3 bases are TGTGCCAGCAGCCTAACTAGCGGGAGCTGGGAGACCCAGTACTTC. This translates into CASSLTSGSWETQYF. V is TRBV7-3 and J is TRBJ2-5, with 11 positions matching TRBD2. Germline CDR1 and CDR2: SGHTA and FQGTGA. This CDR3 comprises 15 residues.

This clone occurred once. The chain employs TRBV5-6 and TRBJ2-5; D ambiguous. This CDR3 is 13 amino acids long. V was pared by 0 bases and J by 9 bases, with 12 bases between. Germline CDR1 is SGHDT and CDR2 is YYEEEE. DNA of the CDR3: TGTGCCAGCAGCTTGGATGCTCTTGGGCCCCAGTACTTC. This codes for CASSLDALGPQYF.